Here is one TCR beta chain with its context. The sample belongs to a study of breast tumors, draining lymph nodes, adjacent tissues. The V gene lost 4 bases and the J gene lost 5 bases, with 14 bases spanning the gap. The CDR3 runs 14 residues. Germline values: CDR1 MDHEN, CDR2 SYDVKM. Axillary draining lymph nodes of breast cancer patients supplied the node samples. A single record per CDR3 protein comes from TCRdb applying MiXCR to the multiplex PCR reads. The repertoire holds under 150,000 distinct CDR3 sequences, with about a fifth as singletons. The sequence was collected from a female donor with breast cancer. Some clones in this sample may be carry-over from other donors' samples. The V gene is TRBV28, the J gene TRBJ2-5; D gene ambiguous. The specimen was axillary lymph node tissue. DNA for the CDR3: TGTGCCAGCAGTTCCTCTCGGTCCGGGGAGACCCAGTACTTC. Its protein is CASSSSRSGETQYF.